Shown below are 4 T cell receptor beta chains from a single sample sequenced in a study of human T cells and chemical hapten exposure. TCRdb re-called the RACE reads with MiXCR, one entry per CDR3 protein. The repertoire holds 370,000 or so distinct CDR3 sequences, with approximately 5.1% as singletons. Stated time point: patch test 1, 2 weeks after DPC sensitization. Treatment described: therapeutic diphenylcyclopropenone sensitization with weekly scalp DPC. The material was whole blood, obtained in connection with sensitization to the hapten diphenylcyclopropenone (DPC). These receptors were taken from a woman in her fifties or sixties with alopecia areata. Some clones in this sample may be carry-over from other donors' samples.

The V gene is TRBV20-1, the J gene TRBJ2-3, with 8 bases aligning to TRBD1. This CDR3 has 11 amino acids. The V and J ends lost 7 bases and 5 bases, in that order; junction bases with no gene match: 2. Germline assignment: CDR1 DFQATT and CDR2 SNEGSKA (reference sequence). This chain's CDR3 is CSGGTGDTQYF. The CDR3 DNA reads TGCAGTGGCGGGACAGGAGATACGCAGTATTTT.

This clonotype was recorded a few times. The rearrangement joins TRBV7-2 to TRBJ2-1; D gene uncertain. Germline CDR1 SGHTA, CDR2 FQGNSA. This CDR3 has 14 amino acids. V was pared by 4 bases and J by 8 bases, with 15 bases between. The CDR3 DNA follows: TGTGCCAGCAGCTCTAGGGTCCTTTCGGATGAGCAGTTCTTC. Its protein product is CASSSRVLSDEQFF.

This clonotype has just a few counts. CDR3 residues: CASSRQTGENYGYTF. The CDR3 DNA sequence: TGTGCCAGCAGCAGACAGACAGGAGAAAACTATGGCTACACCTTC. The chain recombines TRBV7-2 with TRBJ1-2, with D tentatively TRBD1 (6 bases). The length of the CDR3 is 15 residues. Germline V lookup: CDR1 SGHTA, CDR2 FQGNSA. Between the trimmed V and J ends, which lost 5 bases and 2 bases, there was a span of 15 bases.

This clonotype was seen more than once but under ten times. The V gene is TRBV25-1, the J gene TRBJ2-7; TRBD1 matches at 7 bases. V gave up 6 bases and J gave up 2 bases; unmatched junction bases: 7. CDR1 is MGHDK and CDR2 is SYGVNS in the germline V gene. CDR3 length: 14 amino acids. The CDR3 coding sequence is TGTGCCAGCAGCCAGTCCGGGACAGCCTACGAGCAGTACTTC. Residues: CASSQSGTAYEQYF.